A selection of T cell receptor beta chains follows, all from one sample in a study of T cell clonotyping in hematopoietic cell transplantation. The data were produced by immunoSEQ multiplex PCR, yet TCRdb's version contains in-frame clones alone and is incomplete. The sample contains approximately 70,000 clones, just under 95% of which appear only once. The sequenced sample consisted of peripheral blood mononuclear cells. Receptor source: a man aged 50-59 years in good health. Some clones in this sample may be carry-over from other donors' samples. CDR3s include the opening cysteine and the closing phenylalanine or tryptophan. A D gene is named only where the DNA matches it firmly. A clone size is listed for some rows: how often the clone was seen (once, few, many), or a class if it is expanded.

TRBJ2-2 | TRBV9 | . | . | TGTGCCAGCAGCGTAGGGGGGGATAGGAACACCGGGGAGCTGTTTTTT | CASSVGGDRNTGELFF
TRBJ1-2 | TRBV6-1 | . | . | TGTGCCAGCAGTGAACCCGGGGGGTACCGTGGCTACACCTTC | CASSEPGGYRGYTF
TRBJ1-6 | TRBV14 | . | . | TGTGCCAGCAGCCCCCTCGCTGGCCAGGCCTATAATTCACCCCTCCACTTT | CASSPLAGQAYNSPLHF
TRBJ1-2 | TRBV28 | . | TRBD1 | TGTGCCAGTAAGGGACAGGGGACAAACTATGGCTACACCTTC | CASKGQGTNYGYTF
TRBJ1-2 | TRBV7-2 | . | TRBD1 | TGTGCCAGCAGCCCAAACAGGGGCCTTACCTATGGCTACACCTTC | CASSPNRGLTYGYTF
TRBJ1-4 | TRBV27 | . | . | TGTGCCAGCAGTTTAAGAGGGACTGAAAAACTGTTTTTT | CASSLRGTEKLFF
TRBJ1-5 | TRBV28 | . | . | TGTGCCAGCAGTTTATCATTGGCGGGGAATCAGCCCCAGCATTTT | CASSLSLAGNQPQHF
TRBJ1-4 | TRBV9 | . | . | TGTGCCAGCAGCGTAAGCGGGGGTGCTAATGAAAAACTGTTTTTT | CASSVSGGANEKLFF
TRBJ1-1 | TRBV27 | . | . | TGTGCCAGCAGTTTAGTGGAGAACACTGAAGCTTTCTTT | CASSLVENTEAFF
TRBJ2-3 | TRBV7-2 | . | TRBD2 | TGTGCCAGCAGCTCGACTAGCGGGGGGTCGTCTTCGCAGTATTTT | CASSSTSGGSSSQYF
TRBJ2-3 | TRBV6-5 | . | TRBD2 | TGTGCCAGCAGTCCGGCCGGGACTAGAGGAGATACGCAGTATTTT | CASSPAGTRGDTQYF
TRBJ2-5 | TRBV30 | . | . | TGTGCCTGGAGTGTAACCAGCCGGGAGACCCAGTACTTC | CAWSVTSRETQYF
TRBJ2-6 | TRBV19 | . | TRBD1 | TGTGCCAGTAGTATAGACGGGACAGGCTTAAGCTCTGGGGCCAACGTCCTGACTTTC | CASSIDGTGLSSGANVLTF
TRBJ1-4 | TRBV16 | . | . | TGTGCCAGCAGCCAATCTGGAGAAAAACTGTTTTTT | CASSQSGEKLFF
TRBJ1-2 | TRBV5-4 | . | . | TGTGCCAGCAGCGCTATAGGGTATGGCTACACCTTC | CASSAIGYGYTF
TRBJ1-2 | TRBV5-4 | . | . | TGTGCCAGCAGCTTCGACGGTAACTATGGCTACACCTTC | CASSFDGNYGYTF
TRBJ2-7 | TRBV13 | . | . | TGTGCCAGCAGCTTATCCGACAGCTTTTCCTACGAGCAGTACTTC | CASSLSDSFSYEQYF
TRBJ1-4 | TRBV7-8 | . | . | TGTGCCAGCAGCGATTCGGGTCGAGGTAGTGAAAAACTGTTTTTT | CASSDSGRGSEKLFF
TRBJ2-1 | TRBV11-2 | . | . | TGTGCCAGCAGCTTACTGATGCAGGGAGGCAATGAGCAGTTCTTC | CASSLLMQGGNEQFF
TRBJ1-2 | TRBV18 | . | . | TGTGCCAGCTCACCCGAGTCCTCTGCTAACTATGGCTACACCTTC | CASSPESSANYGYTF
TRBJ1-2 | TRBV13 | once | TRBD1 | TGTGCCAGCGGGGGACAGGGGCCCTCCTACTATGGCTACACCTTC | CASGGQGPSYYGYTF
TRBJ2-7 | TRBV2 | once | TRBD2 | TGTGCCAGCAGTTCCTCTAGCGGGGCCTACGAGCAGTACTTC | CASSSSSGAYEQYF
TRBJ2-5 | TRBV4-1 | . | TRBD2 | TGCGCCAGCAGCCAAGTAACGGGGGGTGAACGGGAGACCCAGTACTTC | CASSQVTGGERETQYF
TRBJ1-1 | TRBV14 | . | . | TGTGCCAGCAGCCTGGGTGGGAACACTGAAGCTTTCTTT | CASSLGGNTEAFF